The 2 T cell receptor beta chains below were found in one sample sequenced in a study of CD8 T cells in Susac syndrome. With random hexamers, 0.5 to 1 ug RNA was reverse transcribed. TCRdb re-called the immunoSEQ multiplex PCR reads with MiXCR, one entry per CDR3 protein. The table records about 250,000 distinct CDR3 sequences, around 93% of them present only once. Sample: CD4+ T cells from PBMCs. All receptors come from a human donor with multiple sclerosis.

V gene TRBV12-3 or TRBV12-4 combines with J gene TRBJ2-5; no clear D. There are 13 residues in the CDR3. Trimming took off 5 bases at V and 2 bases at J, with 9 bases between the two ends. The CDR3 DNA reads as TGTGCCAGCAGTATCCGTCATCAAGAGACCCAGTACTTC. Its protein product is CASSIRHQETQYF.

The chain joins TRBV3-1 to TRBJ2-6; D gene ambiguous. Germline V lookup: CDR1 LGHDT, CDR2 YNNKEL (reference sequence). CDR3 length: 16 amino acids. Trimming pared 4 bases from V and 0 bases from J, leaving 10 bases between. Written as DNA, the CDR3 is TGTGCCAGCAGCCCAGCCCACAACTCTGGGGCCAACGTCCTGACTTTC. It yields the protein CASSPAHNSGANVLTF.